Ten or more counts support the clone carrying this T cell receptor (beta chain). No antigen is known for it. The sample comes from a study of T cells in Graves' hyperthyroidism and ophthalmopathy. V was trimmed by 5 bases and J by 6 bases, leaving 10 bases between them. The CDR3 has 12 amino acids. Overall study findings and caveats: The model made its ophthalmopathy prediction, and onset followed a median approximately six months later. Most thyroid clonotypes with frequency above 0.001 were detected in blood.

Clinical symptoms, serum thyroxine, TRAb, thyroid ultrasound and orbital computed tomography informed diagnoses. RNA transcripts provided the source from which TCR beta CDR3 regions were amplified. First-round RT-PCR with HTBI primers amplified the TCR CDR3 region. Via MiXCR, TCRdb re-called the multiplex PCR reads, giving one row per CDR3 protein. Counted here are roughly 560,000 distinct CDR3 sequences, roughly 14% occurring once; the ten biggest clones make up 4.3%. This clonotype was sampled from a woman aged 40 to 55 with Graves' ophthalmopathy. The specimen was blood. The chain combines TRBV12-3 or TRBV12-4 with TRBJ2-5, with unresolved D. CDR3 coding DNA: TGTGCCAGCAGTGGGCCCCCGAAGACCCAGTACTTC. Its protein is CASSGPPKTQYF.